This T cell receptor (beta chain) was retrieved from a study of T-cell reconstitution after alpha-beta-depleted transplantation in children. Trimming pared 3 bases from V and 2 bases from J, leaving 5 bases between. The CDR3 covers 14 residues. Unique molecular identifiers were incorporated during preparation of the TCRbeta library. TCRdb re-called the PCR reads through MiXCR, storing one row per CDR3 protein. Of approximately 590,000 distinct CDR3 sequences listed, over 9.5% are singletons. This clonotype was obtained from a human donor who donated a stem cell graft to a child with acute myeloid leukemia. The sample here was PBMCs from the stem cell graft donor, taken from the stem cell graft. The V gene is TRBV12-3 or TRBV12-4, the J gene TRBJ2-6; D not certain. In nucleotides, the CDR3 is TGTGCCAGCAGTTTCACCACTGGGGCCAACGTCCTGACTTTC. This encodes CASSFTTGANVLTF.